These 24 T cell receptor beta chains were all obtained from the same sample, sequenced in a study of cytomegalovirus exposure and HLA in healthy donors. The study ran its PCR with 60 Vbeta and 13 Jbeta primers. Produced via immunoSEQ multiplex PCR; TCRdb's table is partial and in-frame only. This sample carries around 150,000 clones, roughly two thirds of them seen once, and the ten largest clones take approximately 15%. Material: PBMCs. These receptors were obtained from a human donor in good health.

The chain couples TRBV19 to TRBJ1-2; perhaps TRBD1 as D (6 bases). The CDR3 has 14 amino acids. V shed 3 bases and J shed 3 bases, with 11 bases lying between them. Germline V gene sequence: CDR1 LNHDA, CDR2 SQIVND (reference sequence). CDR3 coding DNA: TGTGCCAGTAGTATCCAGGGGACGGACTATGGCTACACCTTC. Translation gives CASSIQGTDYGYTF. Filled out from reference TRBV19 and TRBJ1-2, the complete variable domain reads DGGITQSPKYLFRKEGQNVTLSCEQNLNHDAMYWYRQDPGQGLRLIYYSQIVNDFQKGDIAEGYSVSREKKESFPLTVTSAQKNPTAFYLCASSIQGTDYGYTFGSGTRLTVV.

The chain employs TRBV5-4 and TRBJ1-1; D is uncertain. Germline loops: CDR1 SGHNT, CDR2 YYREEE (reference sequence). The V end lost 3 bases, the J end lost 1 base, and 16 bases lay between the germline ends. The CDR3 spans 16 residues. The CDR3 DNA is TGTGCCAGCAGCTCAACCCGGACCGGAGGGAACACTGAAGCTTTCTTT. Protein product: CASSSTRTGGNTEAFF.

The J gene is TRBJ1-3, the V gene TRBV6-1; 7 bases are shared with TRBD1. In germline, CDR1 is MNHNS, CDR2 SASEGT. CDR3 length: 14 residues. Trimming cost V 6 bases and J 5 bases; bases outside gene matches: 7. The CDR3 reads CASRLQGPRNTIYF. The CDR3 region has the DNA TGTGCCAGCAGGCTACAGGGGCCACGAAACACCATATATTTT.

About this clone itself: An end of the junction differs from the germline gene, which may be a read error. V and J are TRBV5-1 and TRBJ1-2, with TRBD1 matching over 9 bases. The CDR3 runs to 14 residues. The germline gives CDR1 SGHRS, CDR2 YFSETQ. The CDR3 loop reads CASRLPGQGNGYPF. The DNA for the CDR3 is TGCGCCAGCAGATTACCGGGACAGGGAAATGGCTACCCCTTC.

This clone was observed a handful of times. This rearrangement joins TRBV9 to TRBJ2-1; D is ambiguous. Germline CDR1 is SGDLS and CDR2 is YYNGEE. This CDR3 comprises 12 residues. Trimming took off 2 bases at V and 6 bases at J, with 6 bases between the two ends. CDR3 nucleotides: TGTGCCAGCAGCGTTAGTTTCAATGAGCAGTTCTTC. Its protein product is CASSVSFNEQFF.

This clone was found a few times. The chain couples TRBV11-2 to TRBJ2-5; a weak D match, TRBD1 (6 bases). Per the germline V gene, CDR1 is SGHAT and CDR2 is FQNNGV. Deletions cut 2 bases from V and 5 bases from J, with 12 bases between. This CDR3 has 14 residues. The CDR3 loop is CASSLLGARETQYF. The CDR3 region has the DNA TGTGCCAGCAGCTTACTGGGGGCGCGGGAGACCCAGTACTTC.

The V and J genes are TRBV30 and TRBJ2-2; tentative D call: TRBD2 (7 bases). V shed 3 bases and J shed 7 bases, with 15 bases lying between them. CDR3 size: 14 residues. Germline V gene data show CDR1 as GTSNPN and CDR2 as SVGIG (reference sequence). The CDR3 nucleotides are TGTGCCTGGAGCTTCTACAGGGAGGGCGGGGAGCTGTTTTTT. Its protein is CAWSFYREGGELFF.

This clone was picked up a small number of times. The chain uses TRBV2 and TRBJ1-1; D is possibly TRBD1 (5 bases). From germline, CDR1 is SNHLY and CDR2 FYNNEI. The CDR3 length is 14 residues. V lost 3 bases, J lost 2 bases, and 10 bases lay in between. The CDR3 nucleotides read TGTGCCAGCAGTGAGGGGGGGTTAAACACTGAAGCTTTCTTT. Encoded protein: CASSEGGLNTEAFF.

The V call is TRBV5-8, the J call TRBJ1-6, with D possibly matching TRBD1 (6 bases). Deletions cut 5 bases from V and 4 bases from J, with 16 bases between. Looked up from germline, CDR1 is SGHTS and CDR2 is YDEGEE. CDR3 length equals 16 residues. The CDR3 spells CASRPGTIGYNSPLHF. The DNA of the CDR3 is TGTGCCAGCAGACCCGGGACAATCGGTTATAATTCACCCCTCCACTTT. Complete variable domain (other parts from reference TRBV5-8 and TRBJ1-6): EAGVTQSPTHLIKTRGQQATLRCSPISGHTSVYWYQQALGLGLQFLLWYDEGEERNRGNFPPRFSGRQFPNYSSELNVNALELEDSALYLCASRPGTIGYNSPLHFGNGTRLTVT.

In its sample, this clone was seen once. V is TRBV4-1 and J is TRBJ1-5; a weak D match, TRBD1 (5 bases). V shed 3 bases and J shed 6 bases, with 15 bases lying between them. The germline V gene encodes CDR1 MGHRA and CDR2 YSYEKL. The CDR3 length is 15 residues. This CDR3 reads CASSQMAGLSQPQHF. For the CDR3, the DNA is TGCGCCAGCAGCCAGATGGCAGGGTTGAGTCAGCCCCAGCATTTT.

The chain carries TRBV5-1 and TRBJ2-1, with TRBD2 matching over 8 bases. CDR3 length equals 11 residues. CDR1 is SGHRS, CDR2 YFSETQ, per germline. V shed 10 bases and J 5 bases; nucleotides not matched to a gene: 2. The CDR3 loop reads CASGGDNEQFF. The DNA for the CDR3 is TGCGCCTCCGGGGGGGACAATGAGCAGTTCTTC.

CDR3 sequence (DNA): TGTGCCAGCAGCCCCTCGACAGCCTCTTCTTTCTATGGCTACACCTTC. Encoded protein: CASSPSTASSFYGYTF. This chain connects TRBV5-5 to TRBJ1-2, with a weak D call TRBD1 (5 bases). CDR3 length equals 16 residues. V was shortened by 4 bases and J by 4 bases, with 20 bases between the two germline ends. Germline V gives CDR1 SGHKS, CDR2 YYEKEE (reference sequence).

The rearrangement links TRBV4-2 to TRBJ2-5; D remains ambiguous. The J call may be mistaken, given a closer DNA end match to TRBJ2-7. This CDR3 is built from 15 residues. The germline CDR1 and CDR2 sequences are LGHNA and YNFKEQ. The CDR3 region is CASSLSQAETYEQYF. The CDR3 DNA reads as TGTGCCAGCAGCCTGAGCCAGGCTGAGACCTACGAGCAGTACTTC.

This chain links TRBV6-8 with TRBJ2-3; possibly TRBD2 for D (5 bases). In germline, CDR1 is MNHGY, CDR2 SAAAGT. CDR3 length: 15 amino acids. Trimming took off 7 bases at V and 2 bases at J, with 16 bases between the two ends. The CDR3 DNA reads as TGTGCCAGCACCCGAACGGGGAGCTCCACAGATACGCAGTATTTT. This translates into CASTRTGSSTDTQYF.

The chain has TRBV6-1 and TRBJ1-4; 8 nucleotides agree with TRBD1. V shed 2 bases and J 8 bases; nucleotides not matched to a gene: 7. The CDR3 spans 15 residues. Looked up from germline, CDR1 is MNHNS and CDR2 is SASEGT. The CDR3 sequence is CASSELDREDEKLFF. DNA of the CDR3: TGTGCCAGCAGTGAATTGGACAGGGAAGACGAAAAACTGTTTTTT.

V is TRBV2 and J is TRBJ2-7; D is unclear. In germline, CDR1 is SNHLY, CDR2 FYNNEI. CDR3 length equals 13 residues. V was shortened by 6 bases and J by 2 bases, with 11 bases between the two germline ends. The chain's CDR3 is CASRGTITYEQYF. The CDR3 bases are TGTGCCAGCAGGGGCACGATAACCTACGAGCAGTACTTC.

Comment on this clone: The junction differs from germline at one of its ends, possibly a read error. The chain uses TRBV10-3 and TRBJ2-6, with 12 bases that match TRBD1. Germline V gene lookup returns CDR1 ENHRY and CDR2 SYGVKD. CDR3 length: 16 residues. For the CDR3, the DNA is TGTGCCATCAACCGGGACAGGGGGCCAGGGGCCAACGTCCTGGCTTTC. Translated, it gives CAINRDRGPGANVLAF.

The chain recombines TRBV7-9 with TRBJ2-3, with D tentatively TRBD2 (5 bases). V lost 7 bases and J lost 2, with 10 bases in between. Germline V gives CDR1 SEHNR, CDR2 FQNEAQ (reference sequence). The CDR3 totals 13 residues. In DNA, the CDR3 is TGTGCCAGCAAAAGCGGATTCACAGATACGCAGTATTTT. It specifies CASKSGFTDTQYF.

V usage is TRBV11-3 and J usage is TRBJ2-3; 8 nucleotides agree with TRBD1. From germline, CDR1 is SGHNT and CDR2 YENEEA. The V and J ends lost 4 bases and 2 bases, in that order; junction bases with no gene match: 8. This CDR3 has 16 residues. CDR3 coding DNA: TGTGCCAGCAGCTCCCTGGACAGGGTCTACACAGATACGCAGTATTTT. It yields the protein CASSSLDRVYTDTQYF.

The V and J genes are TRBV6-1 and TRBJ2-7; TRBD1 aligns across 10 bases. V lost 7 bases, J lost 5 bases, and 11 bases stayed unmatched. The CDR3 consists of 15 residues. Germline V gene lookup returns CDR1 MNHNS and CDR2 SASEGT. CDR3 residues: CASTWTTGGLNEQYF. CDR3 nucleotides: TGTGCCAGCACTTGGACGACAGGGGGCTTGAACGAGCAGTACTTC.

This clone was counted a single time. The V call is TRBV6-6, the J call TRBJ2-1; tentatively, D is TRBD1 (6 bases). Germline CDR1 reads MNHNY; CDR2 reads SVGAGI (reference sequence). Trimming stripped 7 bases from V and 4 bases from J, with 11 bases between. This CDR3 contains 13 residues. The CDR3 nucleotides read TGTGCCAGCAATAAGCAGGGGTACAATGAGCAGTTCTTC. Its protein is CASNKQGYNEQFF.

J is TRBJ1-5 and V is TRBV10-3; D perhaps matches TRBD1 (6 bases). This CDR3 has 16 amino acids. Trimming pared 4 bases from V and 2 bases from J, leaving 15 bases between. Germline lookup yields CDR1 ENHRY and CDR2 SYGVKD. This CDR3 is CAISASQGLGNQPQHF. The DNA of the CDR3 is TGTGCCATCAGTGCCTCACAGGGTTTGGGCAATCAGCCCCAGCATTTT.

The V and J genes are TRBV27 and TRBJ2-3; 8 bases agree with TRBD2. Trimming took 2 bases from V and 4 from J; bases not matched to a gene: 8. The CDR3 covers 16 residues. Per germline, CDR1 MNHEY and CDR2 SMNVEV (reference sequence). DNA for the CDR3: TGTGCCAGCAGTTTAATAGCGGGGTCTTTCCCAGATACGCAGTATTTT. This gives the protein CASSLIAGSFPDTQYF.

A remark on this clone: A read error may account for a junction end that differs from germline. The CDR3 region has the DNA TGTGCCAGCAGTTCAGACCCGGCAGGTGCCGGGGAGCTGTTTTTT. Translated, it gives CASSSDPAGAGELFF. The chain couples TRBV10-3 to TRBJ2-2; D gene unclear. In germline, CDR1 is ENHRY, CDR2 SYGVKD. The CDR3 loop spans 15 amino acids.